This T cell receptor beta chain came from a study of blood T cell repertoires in COVID-19. Background on the study: Sites in the United States, Italy and Spain provided acute and convalescent COVID-19 samples. Sources were T cells, B-cell-depleted T cells, or PBMCs; the material itself was cDNA or gDNA.

From germline, CDR1 is KGHSH and CDR2 LQKENI. There are 20 residues in the CDR3. Trimming removed 6 bases at V and 8 bases at J, with 34 bases between. Recruited during active infection, patients (from Seattle) were subsequently followed longitudinally. In the study's own analysis: Using reference gene primer amplification, nucleated cell counts were estimated. TCRdb's table, derived via immunoSEQ multiplex PCR, lists solely in-frame clones and lacks some. Clone size and the V and J calls come from that table; the DNA yielded D and trimming. The sample yields some 230,000 clones, more than 75% seen once.

The sample comprised peripheral blood. The clonotype comes from a woman aged 80 or over with COVID-19, enrolled during active disease. The chain combines TRBV18 with TRBJ1-4, with TRBD1 as a possible D gene (5 bases). CDR3 nucleotide sequence: TGTGCCAGCTCTTCACAGCTTGTTACAACACTACAGGTGGAAGGGGAAAAACTGTTTTTT. Amino acid sequence: CASSSQLVTTLQVEGEKLFF.